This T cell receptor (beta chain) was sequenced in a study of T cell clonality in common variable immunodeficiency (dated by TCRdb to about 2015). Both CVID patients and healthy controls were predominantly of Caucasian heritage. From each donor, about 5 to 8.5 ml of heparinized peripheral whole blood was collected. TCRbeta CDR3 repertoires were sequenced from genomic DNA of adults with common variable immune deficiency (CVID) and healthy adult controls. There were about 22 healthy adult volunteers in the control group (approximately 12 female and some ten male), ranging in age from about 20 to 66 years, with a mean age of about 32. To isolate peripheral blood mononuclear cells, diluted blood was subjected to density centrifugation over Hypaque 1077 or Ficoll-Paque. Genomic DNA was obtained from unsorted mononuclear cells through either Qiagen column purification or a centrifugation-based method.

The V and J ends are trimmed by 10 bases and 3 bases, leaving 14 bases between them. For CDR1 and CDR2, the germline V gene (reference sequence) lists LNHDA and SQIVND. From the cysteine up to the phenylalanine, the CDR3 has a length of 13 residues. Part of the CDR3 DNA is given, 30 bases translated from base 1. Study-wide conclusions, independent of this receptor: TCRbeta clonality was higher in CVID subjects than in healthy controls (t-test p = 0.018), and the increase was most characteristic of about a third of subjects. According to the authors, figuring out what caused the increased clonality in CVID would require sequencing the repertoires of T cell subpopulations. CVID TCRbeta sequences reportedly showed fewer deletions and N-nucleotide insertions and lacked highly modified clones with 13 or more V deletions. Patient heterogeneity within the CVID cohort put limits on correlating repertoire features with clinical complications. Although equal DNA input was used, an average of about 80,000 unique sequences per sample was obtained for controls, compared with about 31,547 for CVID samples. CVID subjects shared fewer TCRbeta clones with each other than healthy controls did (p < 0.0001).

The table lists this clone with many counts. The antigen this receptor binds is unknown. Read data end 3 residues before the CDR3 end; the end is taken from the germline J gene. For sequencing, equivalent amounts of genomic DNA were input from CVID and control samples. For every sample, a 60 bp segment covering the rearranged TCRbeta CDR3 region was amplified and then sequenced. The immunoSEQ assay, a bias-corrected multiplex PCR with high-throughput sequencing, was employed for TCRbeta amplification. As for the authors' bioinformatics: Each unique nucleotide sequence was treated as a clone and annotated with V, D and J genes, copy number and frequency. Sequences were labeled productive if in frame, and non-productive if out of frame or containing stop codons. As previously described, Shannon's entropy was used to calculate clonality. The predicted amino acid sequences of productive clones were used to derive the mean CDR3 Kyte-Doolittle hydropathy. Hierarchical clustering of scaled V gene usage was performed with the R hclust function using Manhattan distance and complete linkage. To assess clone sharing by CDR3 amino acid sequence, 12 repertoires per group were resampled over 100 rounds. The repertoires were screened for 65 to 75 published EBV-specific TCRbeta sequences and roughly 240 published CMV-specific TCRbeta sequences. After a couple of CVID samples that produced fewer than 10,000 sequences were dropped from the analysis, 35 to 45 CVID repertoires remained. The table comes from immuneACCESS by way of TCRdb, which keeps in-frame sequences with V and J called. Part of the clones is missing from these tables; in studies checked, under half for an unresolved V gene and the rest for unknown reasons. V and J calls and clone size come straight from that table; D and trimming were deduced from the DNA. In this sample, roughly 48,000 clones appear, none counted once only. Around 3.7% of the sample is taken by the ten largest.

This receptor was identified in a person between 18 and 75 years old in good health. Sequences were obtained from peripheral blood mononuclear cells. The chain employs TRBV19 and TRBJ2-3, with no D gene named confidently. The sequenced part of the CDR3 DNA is TGTGCCACTTACTACACCCTTACAGATACG. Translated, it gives CATYYTLTDT. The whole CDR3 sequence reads CATYYTLTDTQYF.